The 21 T cell receptor beta chains presented below share a single source sample, sequenced in a study of human T cells and chemical hapten exposure. TCRdb redid the calling of the RACE reads with MiXCR, one entry per CDR3 protein. The sample yields 95,000 to 100,000 distinct CDR3 sequences, around an eighth seen once. Documented time point: patch test 1, 2 weeks after DPC sensitization. Treatment denoted: therapeutic diphenylcyclopropenone sensitization with weekly scalp DPC. Source: whole blood, taken in connection with sensitization to the hapten diphenylcyclopropenone (DPC). These receptors were collected from a woman in her 40s with alopecia areata. Some clones in this sample may be carry-over from other donors' samples.

This clonotype was seen more than once but under ten times. The chain employs TRBV29-1 and TRBJ2-7; no reliable D call. The germline CDR1 and CDR2 sequences are SQVTM and ANQGSEA. The CDR3 covers 12 residues. The germline V and J ends were trimmed by 3 bases and 5 bases, with 11 bases remaining between them. The CDR3 loop reads CSVDGGANEQYF. DNA for the CDR3: TGCAGCGTTGATGGTGGAGCGAACGAGCAGTACTTC.

This clonotype was seen a few times. The chain has TRBV11-2 and TRBJ2-7; no clear D. Per germline, CDR1 SGHAT and CDR2 FQNNGV. The CDR3 has 14 amino acids. Trimming took 5 bases from V and 1 from J, leaving 12 bases between them. The CDR3 protein is CASSLTDGSYEQYF. For the CDR3, the DNA is TGTGCCAGCAGCCTAACGGACGGATCCTACGAGCAGTACTTC.

This clonotype was detected only a few times. The chain couples TRBV7-8 to TRBJ2-7; 8 nucleotides agree with TRBD1. The CDR3 runs to 15 residues. The ends lost 6 bases at V and 3 bases at J; junction bases unmatched: 10. The germline CDR1 and CDR2 sequences are SGHVS and FQNEAQ. CDR3 coding DNA: TGTGCCAGCAGTTTGGACAGGGTAATGGTCTACGAGCAGTACTTC. It yields the protein CASSLDRVMVYEQYF.

In its sample, this clonotype was seen a few times. V and J are TRBV7-2 and TRBJ2-1, with a tentative D call TRBD2 (5 bases). This CDR3 region has 14 residues. In germline, CDR1 is SGHTA, CDR2 FQGNSA. Deletions cut 4 bases from V and 4 bases from J, with 11 bases between. The CDR3 nucleotides read TGTGCCAGCAGCTCCTACAGCGGTTACAATGAGCAGTTCTTC. Translating it yields CASSSYSGYNEQFF. The full variable domain, with the rest looked up from reference TRBV7-2 and TRBJ2-1, is GAGVSQSPSNKVTEKGKDVELRCDPISGHTALYWYRQSLGQGLEFLIYFQGNSAPDKSGLPSDRFSAERTGGSVSTLTIQRTQQEDSAVYLCASSSYSGYNEQFFGPGTRLTVL.

The V and J genes are TRBV10-3 and TRBJ1-1; D is perhaps TRBD1 (6 bases). This CDR3 is 16 amino acids long. The V gene's germline CDR1 is ENHRY and CDR2 SYGVKD. V gave up 5 bases and J gave up 1 base, with 17 bases separating them. CDR3 sequence reads: CAISLNQQGGNTEAFF. As DNA, the CDR3 is TGTGCCATCAGTCTCAACCAACAAGGGGGGAACACTGAAGCTTTCTTT.

This clonotype has a handful of counts. The chain employs TRBV28 and TRBJ2-5, with TRBD1 as a possible D gene (6 bases). V lost 6 bases, J lost 0 bases, and 8 bases lay in between. The germline V gene encodes CDR1 MDHEN and CDR2 SYDVKM. The CDR3 is 13 amino acids. The CDR3 coding sequence is TGTGCCAGCAGCAGGACAGACCAAGAGACCCAGTACTTC. Encoded protein: CASSRTDQETQYF. The entire variable domain, with the rest obtained from reference TRBV28 and TRBJ2-5, is as follows: DVKVTQSSRYLVKRTGEKVFLECVQDMDHENMFWYRQDPGLGLRLIYFSYDVKMKEKGDIPEGYSVSREKKERFSLILESASTNQTSMYLCASSRTDQETQYFGPGTRLLVL.

This clonotype was counted ten times or more. This sequence joins TRBV10-2 and TRBJ2-1, with 13 bases that match TRBD2. The germline V gene has CDR1 WSHSY and CDR2 SAAADI. The CDR3 contains 16 residues. The trim removed 6 bases at V and 6 bases at J, leaving 8 bases unmatched. The CDR3 spells CASSDRLAGGLNEQFF. CDR3 nucleotide sequence: TGCGCCAGCAGCGACAGACTAGCGGGAGGCCTCAATGAGCAGTTCTTC.

This clonotype was recorded many times. J is TRBJ2-1 and V is TRBV29-1, with D unclear. This CDR3 has 14 residues. CDR1 and CDR2 from the germline V gene are SQVTM and ANQGSEA. V lost 4 bases, J lost 4 bases, and 14 bases lay in between. CDR3 region: CSVGQDLAYNEQFF. The CDR3 nucleotides read TGCAGCGTTGGCCAGGATCTCGCGTACAATGAGCAGTTCTTC.

V gene TRBV6-5 combines with J gene TRBJ2-5; the match to TRBD2 covers 12 bases. Looked up from germline, CDR1 is MNHEY and CDR2 is SVGAGI. The CDR3 contains 13 residues. The trim removed 11 bases at V and 7 bases at J, leaving 8 bases unmatched. The CDR3 DNA is TGTGCCGCTAGCGGGAGGGCCGAGGGGACCCAGTACTTC. Translation gives CAASGRAEGTQYF.

This clonotype appeared a few times. The chain joins TRBV7-8 to TRBJ2-1, with 16 bases matching TRBD2. CDR3 length: 16 residues. Looked up from germline, CDR1 is SGHVS and CDR2 is FQNEAQ. J gave up 8 bases and V 5 bases, and 6 bases lay outside the gene matches. CDR3 residues: CASSPGTSGRAYEQFF. Written as DNA, the CDR3 is TGTGCCAGCAGCCCGGGGACTAGCGGGAGGGCGTATGAGCAGTTCTTC.

Ten or more counts support this clonotype. The J gene is TRBJ1-2, the V gene TRBV28; no reliable D call. The CDR3 is 13 residues long. Trimming shortened V by 7 bases and J by 4 bases, and 13 bases separated the two germline ends. The germline V gene has CDR1 MDHEN and CDR2 SYDVKM. In DNA, the CDR3 is TGTGCCAGCACCACCCACTCGGCCTATGGCTACACCTTC. It translates to CASTTHSAYGYTF.

As concerns this clonotype: Mismatch with germline at one junction end may stem from a read error. The chain has TRBV11-2 and TRBJ2-1; tentatively, D is TRBD1 or TRBD2 (5 bases each). The CDR3 contains 14 residues. In germline, CDR1 is SGHAT, CDR2 FQNNGV. The DNA of the CDR3 is TGTGTCAGCTCCTCCGATGGCGACGTGGGACCAGGGTTCTTC. Protein sequence: CVSSSDGDVGPGFF.

This clonotype was picked up a small number of times. The V call is TRBV10-3, the J call TRBJ1-1, with a tentative D call TRBD1 (6 bases). Trimming cost V 5 bases and J 3 bases, with 10 bases left between them. Germline CDR1 ENHRY, CDR2 SYGVKD. This CDR3 has 13 residues. The CDR3 DNA sequence: TGTGCCATCAGTAAATCAGGGGACACTGAAGCTTTCTTT. It encodes CAISKSGDTEAFF.

This clonotype was counted a few times. The chain couples TRBV7-2 to TRBJ2-7; D gene uncertain. The V gene lost 5 bases and the J gene lost 4 bases, with 18 bases spanning the gap. Germline V gene lookup returns CDR1 SGHTA and CDR2 FQGNSA. The CDR3 contains 15 residues. DNA for the CDR3: TGTGCCAGCAGCCTCGGACCCTACGCCTCGTACGAGCAGTACTTC. This translates into CASSLGPYASYEQYF.

The table lists this clonotype with a few counts. The CDR3 sequence is CASRLYVGGAGTDTQYF. In nucleotides, the CDR3 is TGTGCAAGTCGCTTATACGTAGGGGGAGCGGGGACAGATACGCAGTATTTT. The chain is built from TRBV12-2 and TRBJ2-3; no DNA check was done on the table's D call, TRBD1. TRBV12-2 is labeled a pseudogene. The CDR3 has 17 amino acids.

The table lists this clonotype with a few counts. The limits of the CDR3 on the DNA are not certain, so only TCRdb's listed CDR3 is given. V usage is TRBV28 and J usage is TRBJ1-5; the table names TRBD1, a call not compared with the DNA. The CDR3 has 15 residues if both end residues are counted. CDR1 and CDR2 from the germline V gene are MDHEN and SYDVKM. CDR3 region: CASSSSGRSNQPQHF.

This chain uses TRBV6-2 or TRBV6-3 with TRBJ2-7, with D perhaps TRBD2 (7 bases). There are 16 residues in the CDR3. V lost 4 bases, J lost 3 bases, and 19 bases lay in between. Germline V gene lookup returns CDR1 MNHEY and CDR2 SVGEGT. CDR3 nucleotide sequence: TGTGCCAGCAGTTCCCTATCGGGGGGCCTCTTCTACGAGCAGTACTTC. Translating it yields CASSSLSGGLFYEQYF.

This clonotype has at least ten counts. This chain uses TRBV6-2 or TRBV6-3 with TRBJ2-5; D is ambiguous. V lost 6 bases and J lost 2, with 4 bases in between. The CDR3 loop spans 11 amino acids. CDR1 is MNHEY and CDR2 is SVGEGT in the germline V gene. The CDR3 reads CASRQQETQYF. In nucleotides, the CDR3 is TGTGCCAGCAGACAACAAGAGACCCAGTACTTC.

The rearrangement uses TRBV6-2 or TRBV6-3 and TRBJ2-2; no reliable D call. Germline V gene lookup returns CDR1 MNHEY and CDR2 SVGEGT. V lost 5 bases to trimming and J lost 5 bases, with 3 bases between them. The CDR3 has 11 amino acids. The CDR3 nucleotides are TGTGCCAGCAGTCAAACCGGGGAGCTGTTTTTT. It yields the protein CASSQTGELFF.

This clonotype showed up just a few times. The chain links TRBV4-1 to TRBJ2-3; 9 bases match TRBD1. J gave up 2 bases and V 4 bases, and 10 bases lay outside the gene matches. Germline-derived CDR1 and CDR2 are MGHRA and YSYEKL. The CDR3 totals 17 residues. As DNA, the CDR3 is TGCGCCAGCAGCCTTGGATCCGGGACAGGGCCCACAGATACGCAGTATTTT. Protein sequence: CASSLGSGTGPTDTQYF.

This clonotype was detected ten times or more. This chain links TRBV29-1 with TRBJ2-6; D uncertain. CDR3 size: 12 residues. V was clipped by 6 bases and J by 0 bases, with 3 bases between them. Per the germline V gene, CDR1 is SQVTM and CDR2 is ANQGSEA. CDR3 nucleotide sequence: TGCAGCGTCCTCTCTGGGGCCAACGTCCTGACTTTC. Protein sequence: CSVLSGANVLTF. Full variable domain (outside the CDR3, taken from reference TRBV29-1 and TRBJ2-6): SAVISQKPSRDICQRGTSLTIQCQVDSQVTMMFWYRQQPGQSLTLIATANQGSEATYESGFVIDKFPISRPNLTFSTLTVSNMSPEDSSIYLCSVLSGANVLTFGAGSRLTVL.